Below are 4 T cell receptor beta chains sequenced from a single sample in a study of T cells after yellow fever vaccination (dated 2019 in TCRdb). Receptor libraries were prepared by 5' RACE. Instrument on record: Illumina HiSeq 2500. The raw public data were reprocessed by TCRdb itself: fastp quality trimming at Q25, MiXCR clonotype calling, in-frame beta chains only. Rows are combined by CDR3 protein, so each entry shows the most common genes and DNA. This sample comprises over 200,000 distinct CDR3 sequences, 6.7% of them detected only once. The top ten clones comprise approximately 0.99% of the sample. According to the study, the label for this sample's treatment or condition signals: live attenuated yellow fever vaccine strain. Sequencing was performed on CD4+ T cells sorted from PBMCs, taken on the day of the yellow fever booster vaccination. The source of these receptors is a man between 25 and 39 years old who received the YFV17D yellow fever vaccine.

At least ten counts were recorded for this clonotype. The junction differs from germline at one of its ends, possibly a read error. The V call is TRBV29-1, the J call TRBJ1-2; D is ambiguous. Per germline, CDR1 SQVTM and CDR2 ANQGSEA. CDR3 length: 11 residues. The CDR3 region has the DNA TGCAGCGTTGATGTTACTACCTCCGGATACTTC. Protein product: CSVDVTTSGYF.

The chain carries TRBV5-1 and TRBJ2-1, with D perhaps given as TRBD1 or TRBD2 (5 bases each). CDR3 length: 17 residues. V lost 1 base and J lost 6, with 20 bases in between. Germline values: CDR1 SGHRS, CDR2 YFSETQ. The CDR3 sequence is CASSLPRDARSGNEQFF. CDR3 bases: TGCGCCAGCAGCTTGCCCAGGGACGCTAGGTCGGGCAATGAGCAGTTCTTC. The variable domain in full, with the rest retrieved from reference TRBV5-1 and TRBJ2-1, is KAGVTQTPRYLIKTRGQQVTLSCSPISGHRSVSWYQQTPGQGLQFLFEYFSETQRNKGNFPGRFSGRQFSNSRSEMNVSTLELGDSALYLCASSLPRDARSGNEQFFGPGTRLTVL.

This clonotype was counted many times. The chain links TRBV2 to TRBJ2-1, with D possibly being TRBD1 (5 bases). Germline V lookup: CDR1 SNHLY, CDR2 FYNNEI. V dropped 7 bases and J dropped 15 bases, with 19 bases sitting between them. The CDR3 extends over 12 amino acids. The CDR3 sequence is CASTMDTPVPFF. CDR3 DNA: TGTGCCAGCACCATGGACACTCCAGTTCCGTTCTTC.

V gene TRBV27 combines with J gene TRBJ1-4; D gene ambiguous. Germline assignment: CDR1 MNHEY and CDR2 SMNVEV (reference sequence). The V and J ends lost 7 bases and 5 bases respectively, with 5 bases between them. The CDR3 runs 11 residues. The CDR3 DNA is TGTGCCAGCAAGGGAAATGAAAAACTGTTTTTT. It yields the protein CASKGNEKLFF.